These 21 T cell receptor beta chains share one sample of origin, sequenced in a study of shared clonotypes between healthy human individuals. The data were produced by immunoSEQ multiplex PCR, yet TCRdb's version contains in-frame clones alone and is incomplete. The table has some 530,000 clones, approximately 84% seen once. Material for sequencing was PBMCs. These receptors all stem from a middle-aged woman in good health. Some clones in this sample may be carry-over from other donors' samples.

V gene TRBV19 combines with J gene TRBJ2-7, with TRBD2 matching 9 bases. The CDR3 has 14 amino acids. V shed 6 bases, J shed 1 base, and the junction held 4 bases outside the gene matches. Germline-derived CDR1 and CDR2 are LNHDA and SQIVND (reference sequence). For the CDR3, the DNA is TGTGCCAGTAGAGATAGCGGGAGTTCCTACGAGCAGTACTTC. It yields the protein CASRDSGSSYEQYF.

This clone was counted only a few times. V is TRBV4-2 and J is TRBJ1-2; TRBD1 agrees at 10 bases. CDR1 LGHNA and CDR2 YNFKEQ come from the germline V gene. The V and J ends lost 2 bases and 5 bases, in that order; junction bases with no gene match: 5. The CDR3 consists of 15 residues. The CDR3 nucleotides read TGTGCCAGCAGCCAAAAGGGACAGGGGAGGTATGGCTACACCTTC. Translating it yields CASSQKGQGRYGYTF.

The CDR3, as DNA: TGCGCCAGCAGCCAGACCTTAGTCGCTAACTCCTACAATGAGCAGTTCTTC. Its protein product is CASSQTLVANSYNEQFF. The chain carries TRBV4-3 and TRBJ2-1; D gene unclear. The germline V gene encodes CDR1 LGHNA and CDR2 YSLEER. The CDR3 has 17 residues. The ends were cut back, 3 bases at V and 0 bases at J, with 15 bases in the middle.

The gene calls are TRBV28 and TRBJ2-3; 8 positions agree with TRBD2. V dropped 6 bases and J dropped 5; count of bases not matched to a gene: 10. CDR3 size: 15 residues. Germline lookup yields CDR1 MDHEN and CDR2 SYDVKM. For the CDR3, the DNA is TGTGCCAGCAGAAGTTGGCGGGAGGCGGGAGATACGCAGTATTTT. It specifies CASRSWREAGDTQYF. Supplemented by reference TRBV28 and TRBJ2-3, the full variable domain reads DVKVTQSSRYLVKRTGEKVFLECVQDMDHENMFWYRQDPGLGLRLIYFSYDVKMKEKGDIPEGYSVSREKKERFSLILESASTNQTSMYLCASRSWREAGDTQYFGPGTRLTVL.

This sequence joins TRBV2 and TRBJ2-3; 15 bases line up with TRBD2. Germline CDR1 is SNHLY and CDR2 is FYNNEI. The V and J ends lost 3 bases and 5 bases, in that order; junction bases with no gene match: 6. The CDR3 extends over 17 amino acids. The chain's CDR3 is CASSDGLAGGRVDTQYF. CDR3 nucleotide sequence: TGTGCCAGCAGTGACGGACTAGCGGGAGGGCGGGTAGATACGCAGTATTTT. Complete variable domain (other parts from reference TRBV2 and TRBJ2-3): EPEVTQTPSHQVTQMGQEVILRCVPISNHLYFYWYRQILGQKVEFLVSFYNNEISEKSEIFDDQFSVERPDGSNFTLKIRSTKLEDSAMYFCASSDGLAGGRVDTQYFGPGTRLTVL.

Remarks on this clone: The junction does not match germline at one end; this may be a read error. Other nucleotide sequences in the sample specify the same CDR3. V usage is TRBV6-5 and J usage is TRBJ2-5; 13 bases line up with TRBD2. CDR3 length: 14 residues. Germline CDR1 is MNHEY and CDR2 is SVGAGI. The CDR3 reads CASSRLAGGETQYF. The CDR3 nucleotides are TGTGCTAGCAGCCGACTAGCGGGGGGAGAGACCCAGTACTTC.

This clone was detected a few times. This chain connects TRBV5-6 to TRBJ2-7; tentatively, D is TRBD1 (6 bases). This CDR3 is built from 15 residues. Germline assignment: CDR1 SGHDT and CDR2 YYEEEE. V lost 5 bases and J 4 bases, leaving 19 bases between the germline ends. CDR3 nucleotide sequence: TGTGCCAGCAGGTTACCCGGGGACACAAAGTACGAGCAGTACTTC. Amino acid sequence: CASRLPGDTKYEQYF. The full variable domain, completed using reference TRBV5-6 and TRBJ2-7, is DAGVTQSPTHLIKTRGQQVTLRCSPKSGHDTVSWYQQALGQGPQFIFQYYEEEERQRGNFPDRFSGHQFPNYSSELNVNALLLGDSALYLCASRLPGDTKYEQYFGPGTRLTVT.

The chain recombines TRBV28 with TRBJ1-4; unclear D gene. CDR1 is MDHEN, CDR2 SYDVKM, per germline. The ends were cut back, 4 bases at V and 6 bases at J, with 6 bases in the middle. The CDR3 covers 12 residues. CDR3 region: CASSSGHEKLFF. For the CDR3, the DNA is TGTGCCAGCAGTTCCGGGCATGAAAAACTGTTTTTT.

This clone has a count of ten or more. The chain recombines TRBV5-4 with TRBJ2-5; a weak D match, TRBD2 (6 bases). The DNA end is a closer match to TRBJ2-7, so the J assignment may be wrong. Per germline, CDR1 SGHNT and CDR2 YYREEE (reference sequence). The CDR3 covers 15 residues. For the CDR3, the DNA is TGTGCCAGCAGCTTAGGCGGGGCGAGCTCCTACGAGCAGTACTTC. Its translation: CASSLGGASSYEQYF.

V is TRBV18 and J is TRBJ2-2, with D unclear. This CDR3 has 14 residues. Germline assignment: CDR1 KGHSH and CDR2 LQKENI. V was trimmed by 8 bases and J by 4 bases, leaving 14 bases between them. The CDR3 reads CASHLTYFTGELFF. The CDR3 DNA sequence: TGTGCCAGCCATCTCACCTATTTCACCGGGGAGCTGTTTTTT.

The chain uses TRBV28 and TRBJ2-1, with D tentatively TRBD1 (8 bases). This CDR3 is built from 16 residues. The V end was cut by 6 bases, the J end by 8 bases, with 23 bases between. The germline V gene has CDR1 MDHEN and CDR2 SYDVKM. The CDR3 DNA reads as TGTGCCAGCAGCCCAGGGGGCGGGAGTTCTTGGGATGAGCAGTTCTTC. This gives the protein CASSPGGGSSWDEQFF.

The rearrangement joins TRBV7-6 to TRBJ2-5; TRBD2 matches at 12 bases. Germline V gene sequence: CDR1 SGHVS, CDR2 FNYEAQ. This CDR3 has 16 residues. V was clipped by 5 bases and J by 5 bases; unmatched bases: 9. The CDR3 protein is CASSVPGLAGLETQYF. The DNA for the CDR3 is TGTGCCAGCAGCGTGCCGGGACTAGCGGGCCTTGAGACCCAGTACTTC.

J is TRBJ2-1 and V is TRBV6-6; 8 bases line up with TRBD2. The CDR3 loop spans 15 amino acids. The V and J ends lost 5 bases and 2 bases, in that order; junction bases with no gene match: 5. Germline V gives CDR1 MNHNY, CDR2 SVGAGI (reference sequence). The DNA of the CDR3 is TGTGCCAGCAGTGGGGTAGCGGGAACCTACAATGAGCAGTTCTTC. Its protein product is CASSGVAGTYNEQFF.

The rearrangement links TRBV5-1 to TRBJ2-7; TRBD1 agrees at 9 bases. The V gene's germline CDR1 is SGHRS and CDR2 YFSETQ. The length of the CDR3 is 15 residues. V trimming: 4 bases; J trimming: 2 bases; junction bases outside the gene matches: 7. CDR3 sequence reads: CASSPLDRGAYEQYF. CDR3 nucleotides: TGCGCCAGCAGCCCGCTAGACAGGGGGGCCTACGAGCAGTACTTC.

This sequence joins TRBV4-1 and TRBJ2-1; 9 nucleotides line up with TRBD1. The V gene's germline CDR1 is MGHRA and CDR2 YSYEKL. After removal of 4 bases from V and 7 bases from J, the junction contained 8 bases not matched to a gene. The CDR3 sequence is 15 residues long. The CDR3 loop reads CASSLVQGAVNEQFF. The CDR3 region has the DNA TGCGCCAGCAGCCTCGTACAGGGGGCTGTGAATGAGCAGTTCTTC.

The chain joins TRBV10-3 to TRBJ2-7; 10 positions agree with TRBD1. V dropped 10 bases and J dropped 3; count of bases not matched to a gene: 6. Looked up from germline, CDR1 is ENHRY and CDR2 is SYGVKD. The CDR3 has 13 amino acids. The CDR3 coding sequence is TGTGCCACCGGACAGGGGGGGAACTACGAGCAGTACTTC. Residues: CATGQGGNYEQYF.

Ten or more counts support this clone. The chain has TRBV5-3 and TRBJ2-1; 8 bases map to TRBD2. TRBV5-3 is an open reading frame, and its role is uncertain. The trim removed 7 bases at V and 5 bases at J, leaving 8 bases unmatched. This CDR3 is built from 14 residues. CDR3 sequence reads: CARVEREFNNEQFF. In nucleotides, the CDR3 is TGTGCCAGAGTCGAGCGGGAGTTCAACAATGAGCAGTTCTTC.

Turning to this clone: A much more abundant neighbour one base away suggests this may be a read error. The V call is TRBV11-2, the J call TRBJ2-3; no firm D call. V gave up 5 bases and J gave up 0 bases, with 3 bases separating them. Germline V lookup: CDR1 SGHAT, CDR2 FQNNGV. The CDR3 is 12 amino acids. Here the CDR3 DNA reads TGTGCCAGCAGCCCTAGCACAGATACGCAGTATTTT. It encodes CASSPSTDTQYF.

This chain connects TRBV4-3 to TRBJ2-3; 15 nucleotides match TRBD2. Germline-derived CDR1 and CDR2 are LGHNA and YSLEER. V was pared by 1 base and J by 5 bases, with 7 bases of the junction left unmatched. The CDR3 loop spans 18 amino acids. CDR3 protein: CASSQGAPGLAGGDTQYF. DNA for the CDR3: TGCGCCAGCAGCCAAGGGGCGCCGGGACTAGCGGGAGGAGATACGCAGTATTTT.

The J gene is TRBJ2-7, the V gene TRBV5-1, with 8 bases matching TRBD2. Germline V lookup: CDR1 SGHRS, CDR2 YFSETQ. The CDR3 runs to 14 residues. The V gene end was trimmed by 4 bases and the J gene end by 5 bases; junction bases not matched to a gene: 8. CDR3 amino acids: CASSRGGLEDEQYF. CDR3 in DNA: TGCGCCAGCAGCCGGGGGGGACTGGAGGACGAGCAGTACTTC. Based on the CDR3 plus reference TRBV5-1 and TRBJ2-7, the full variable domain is KAGVTQTPRYLIKTRGQQVTLSCSPISGHRSVSWYQQTPGQGLQFLFEYFSETQRNKGNFPGRFSGRQFSNSRSEMNVSTLELGDSALYLCASSRGGLEDEQYFGPGTRLTVT.

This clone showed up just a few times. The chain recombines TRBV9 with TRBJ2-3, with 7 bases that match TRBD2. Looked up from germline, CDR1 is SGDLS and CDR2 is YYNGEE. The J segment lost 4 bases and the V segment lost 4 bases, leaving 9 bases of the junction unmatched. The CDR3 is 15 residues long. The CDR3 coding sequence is TGTGCCAGCAGCCCCTCAGCGGGAAGTTCAGATACGCAGTATTTT. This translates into CASSPSAGSSDTQYF.